The clone carrying this TCR beta chain was counted ten times or more. The source of the sample is a study of naive and memory T cell subsets. The germline gives CDR1 MNHNS, CDR2 SASEGT. Trimming shortened V by 1 base and J by 1 base, and 13 bases separated the two germline ends. CDR3 length: 16 amino acids. The SP2 primer and nested alpha and beta constant region primers amplified ligated cDNA in four rounds. TCRdb reprocessed the UMI-ligation and nested PCR reads via MiXCR and lists one record per CDR3 protein. The data hold 40,000 or so distinct CDR3 sequences, with approximately 11% observed a single time. Indicated treatment: skin biopsy from PPD injection site in Mantoux-positive individual. The library had UMIs added by 3' ligation of an oligonucleotide to TCR cDNA.

The V gene is TRBV6-1, the J gene TRBJ1-1; perhaps TRBD1 as D (6 bases). The sample consisted of skin, taken from a tuberculin skin test site. The source is an adult in good health. CDR3 in amino acids: CASSEGQGSGNTEAFF. Written as DNA, the CDR3 is TGTGCCAGCAGTGAAGGGCAGGGGTCCGGGAACACTGAAGCTTTCTTT.